What follows are 13 T cell receptor beta chains derived from one specimen sequenced in a study of cytomegalovirus exposure and HLA in healthy donors. Primers included in the PCR were 60 Vbeta and 13 Jbeta primers. The method was immunoSEQ multiplex PCR; TCRdb's version includes in-frame clones alone and lacks a portion of them. The sample holds over 150,000 clones; roughly 80% are singletons and the top ten take less than 5%. Sequencing input: PBMCs. These receptors all come from a male donor in good health and CMV-seronegative.

This chain joins TRBV7-8 and TRBJ2-3; TRBD2 matches 12 bases. The germline CDR1 and CDR2 sequences are SGHVS and FQNEAQ. V shed 2 bases and J 6 bases; nucleotides not matched to a gene: 6. This CDR3 comprises 16 residues. CDR3 coding DNA: TGTGCCAGCAGCTTAACCCTCGGGACTAGCGGGGATACGCAGTATTTT. It yields the protein CASSLTLGTSGDTQYF.

The V gene is TRBV18, the J gene TRBJ2-6, with 9 bases matching TRBD1. The trim removed 6 bases at V and 2 bases at J, leaving 11 bases unmatched. The germline V gene encodes CDR1 KGHSH and CDR2 LQKENI. The CDR3 loop spans 18 amino acids. CDR3 amino acids: CASSRGTGKTPGANVLTF. CDR3 sequence (DNA): TGTGCCAGCTCGAGAGGGACAGGGAAGACCCCTGGGGCCAACGTCCTGACTTTC.

As for this clone: Compared with germline, one end of the junction differs, possibly owing to a read error. V and J are TRBV5-1 and TRBJ2-3, with 10 bases that match TRBD2. Germline-derived CDR1 and CDR2 are SGHRS and YFSETQ. CDR3 length: 17 residues. The CDR3 DNA sequence: TGCGCCGGCAGCCCGATCTCAGCGGGAGGGAGCACAGATACGCAGTATTTT. Protein product: CAGSPISAGGSTDTQYF. Using reference TRBV5-1 and TRBJ2-3 for the parts outside the CDR3, the full variable domain is KAGVTQTPRYLIKTRGQQVTLSCSPISGHRSVSWYQQTPGQGLQFLFEYFSETQRNKGNFPGRFSGRQFSNSRSEMNVSTLELGDSALYLCAGSPISAGGSTDTQYFGPGTRLTVL.

V and J are TRBV2 and TRBJ2-3; 9 positions agree with TRBD2. CDR3 length equals 14 residues. Trimming cost V 10 bases and J 4 bases; bases outside gene matches: 9. Germline V gives CDR1 SNHLY, CDR2 FYNNEI. The CDR3 DNA is TGTGCCACCGTAGCGGGAGTTGGCGCAGATACGCAGTATTTT. It is translated as CATVAGVGADTQYF.

In this sample, this clone turned up once. CDR3 protein: CASSQGGSAYNEQFF. The DNA of the CDR3 is TGTGCCAGCAGCCAAGGGGGTAGCGCCTACAATGAGCAGTTCTTC. J is TRBJ2-1 and V is TRBV7-2; maybe TRBD1 (6 bases). CDR3 length: 15 amino acids. From germline, CDR1 is SGHTA and CDR2 FQGNSA. Trimming cost V 5 bases and J 2 bases, with 13 bases left between them.

This rearrangement joins TRBV6-1 to TRBJ1-5; D remains ambiguous. Deletions cut 0 bases from V and 4 bases from J, with 13 bases between. From germline, CDR1 is MNHNS and CDR2 SASEGT. This CDR3 has 16 amino acids. In DNA, the CDR3 is TGTGCCAGCAGTGAAGCGGGTCAAGGCGGGAATCAGCCCCAGCATTTT. Translation gives CASSEAGQGGNQPQHF.

The V call is TRBV19, the J call TRBJ2-3; D ambiguous. The CDR3 loop spans 14 amino acids. V lost 6 bases to trimming and J lost 1 base, with 11 bases between them. Per the germline V gene, CDR1 is LNHDA and CDR2 is SQIVND (reference sequence). DNA of the CDR3: TGTGCCAGTAGCCCGGAGTGGGGCACAGATACGCAGTATTTT. This codes for CASSPEWGTDTQYF. Full variable domain (outside the CDR3, taken from reference TRBV19 and TRBJ2-3): DGGITQSPKYLFRKEGQNVTLSCEQNLNHDAMYWYRQDPGQGLRLIYYSQIVNDFQKGDIAEGYSVSREKKESFPLTVTSAQKNPTAFYLCASSPEWGTDTQYFGPGTRLTVL.

To note about this clone: Sequence at one end of the junction differs from germline and may be a read error. V and J are TRBV7-9 and TRBJ2-5; D is perhaps TRBD1 (5 bases). Germline V CDR1 and CDR2: SEHNR, FQNEAQ (reference sequence). The length of the CDR3 is 12 residues. The CDR3 nucleotides read TGTTCCAGCAGGGCGGCGTTGGAGACCCAGTACTTC. As protein: CSSRAALETQYF.

The V call is TRBV9, the J call TRBJ1-1; D unresolved. This CDR3 contains 15 residues. Looked up from germline, CDR1 is SGDLS and CDR2 is YYNGEE. Trimming shortened V by 0 bases and J by 0 bases, and 9 bases separated the two germline ends. The CDR3 DNA reads as TGTGCCAGCAGCGTAGGTCACAACATGAACACTGAAGCTTTCTTT. Protein product: CASSVGHNMNTEAFF.

V usage is TRBV5-1 and J usage is TRBJ1-2; 8 bases align to TRBD1. This CDR3 contains 14 residues. Germline lookup yields CDR1 SGHRS and CDR2 YFSETQ. J was trimmed by 3 bases and V by 4 bases; bases with no gene match: 5. The chain's CDR3 is CASSIMTGDYGYTF. DNA of the CDR3: TGCGCCAGCAGCATCATGACAGGGGACTATGGCTACACCTTC.

The chain has TRBV7-9 and TRBJ1-2; 7 positions match TRBD1. CDR1 is SEHNR, CDR2 FQNEAQ, per germline (reference sequence). V gave up 0 bases and J gave up 4 bases; unmatched junction bases: 8. The CDR3 loop spans 16 amino acids. As DNA, the CDR3 is TGTGCCAGCAGCTTAGCTGGGGGACAGAGGGGCTATGGCTACACCTTC. The encoded protein is CASSLAGGQRGYGYTF.

J is TRBJ1-6 and V is TRBV7-6, with a tentative D call TRBD1 (6 bases). CDR3 length: 15 amino acids. Looked up from germline, CDR1 is SGHVS and CDR2 is FNYEAQ. Trimming took 1 base from V and 5 from J, leaving 9 bases between them. This CDR3 is CASSLGTADNSPLHF. As DNA, the CDR3 is TGTGCCAGCAGCTTAGGGACAGCTGATAATTCACCCCTCCACTTT.

The rearrangement links TRBV28 to TRBJ1-1; tentative D call: TRBD1 (6 bases). V lost 5 bases and J 4 bases, leaving 14 bases between the germline ends. CDR1 is MDHEN and CDR2 is SYDVKM in the germline V gene. CDR3 size: 14 residues. Written as DNA, the CDR3 is TGTGCCAGCAGTACACAGGGAGATGGCACTGAAGCTTTCTTT. Its protein is CASSTQGDGTEAFF. Full variable domain (remainder filled in from reference TRBV28 and TRBJ1-1): DVKVTQSSRYLVKRTGEKVFLECVQDMDHENMFWYRQDPGLGLRLIYFSYDVKMKEKGDIPEGYSVSREKKERFSLILESASTNQTSMYLCASSTQGDGTEAFFGQGTRLTVV.